These 14 T cell receptor beta chains came from one sample sequenced in a study of cytomegalovirus exposure and HLA in healthy donors. Both 60 Vbeta primers and 13 Jbeta primers went into the PCR. Assay used: immunoSEQ multiplex PCR; TCRdb lists only in-frame clones, some missing. Of about 120,000 clones in the sample, roughly 63% were seen once. The sample was PBMCs. These receptors were obtained from a man aged 40-49 years in good health and CMV-seropositive.

The chain recombines TRBV7-8 with TRBJ2-7, with 13 nucleotides matching TRBD2. Germline V gene data show CDR1 as SGHVS and CDR2 as FQNEAQ. This CDR3 is 19 amino acids long. The ends lost 5 bases at V and 1 base at J; junction bases unmatched: 14. CDR3: CASSRGVGTSGAPSYEQYF. Here the CDR3 DNA reads TGTGCCAGCAGCCGGGGGGTTGGGACTAGCGGGGCGCCTTCCTACGAGCAGTACTTC.

The chain links TRBV6-6 to TRBJ1-4, with 7 bases fitting TRBD1. CDR1 MNHNY and CDR2 SVGAGI come from the germline V gene (reference sequence). This CDR3 has 14 residues. Trimming took 5 bases from V and 7 from J; bases not matched to a gene: 7. The CDR3 region is CASSRTGEGEKLFF. The CDR3 coding sequence is TGTGCCAGCAGTCGAACAGGGGAAGGTGAAAAACTGTTTTTT.

The CDR3 loop reads CAWSPWTFTDTQYF. Written as DNA, the CDR3 is TGTGCCTGGAGTCCTTGGACTTTCACAGATACGCAGTATTTT. The chain is built from TRBV30 and TRBJ2-3; weak D call: TRBD2 (5 bases). The CDR3 loop spans 14 amino acids. V lost 2 bases, J lost 2 bases, and 11 bases lay in between. Germline V lookup: CDR1 GTSNPN, CDR2 SVGIG (reference sequence).

The sample holds many counts of this clone. The V and J genes are TRBV2 and TRBJ1-3; D not resolved. The CDR3 contains 14 residues. The V gene's germline CDR1 is SNHLY and CDR2 FYNNEI. V was cut by 11 bases and J by 0 bases, with 14 bases left in between. The CDR3 region has the DNA TGTGCCGACGGAGAGGGCTTCTCTGGAAACACCATATATTTT. Translating gives CADGEGFSGNTIYF.

In its sample, this clone was seen once. CDR3 sequence (DNA): TGTGCCAGCAGTTCCCCTACAGGGATCCCTGAAGCTTTCTTT. Its protein product is CASSSPTGIPEAFF. This chain links TRBV28 with TRBJ1-1, with D possibly TRBD1 on 6 matching bases. The V and J ends lost 4 bases and 6 bases respectively, with 15 bases between them. The CDR3 is made up of 14 amino acids. Germline V gene sequence: CDR1 MDHEN, CDR2 SYDVKM.

The rearrangement links TRBV2 to TRBJ1-2; 12 nucleotides align to TRBD1. Trimming cost V 3 bases and J 6 bases; bases outside gene matches: 5. This CDR3 comprises 15 residues. Looked up from germline, CDR1 is SNHLY and CDR2 is FYNNEI. CDR3: CASSEQGTGGHGYTF. The CDR3 nucleotides are TGTGCCAGCAGTGAGCAGGGGACAGGGGGCCATGGCTACACCTTC.

CDR3: CASSFAGGIGLNTEAFF. The DNA for the CDR3 is TGTGCCAGCAGCTTCGCAGGGGGCATCGGGCTGAACACTGAAGCTTTCTTT. The chain employs TRBV13 and TRBJ1-1; TRBD1 agrees at 8 bases. After removal of 3 bases from V and 0 bases from J, the junction contained 9 bases not matched to a gene. The CDR3 runs 17 residues. Germline V gene data show CDR1 as PRHDT and CDR2 as FYEKMQ (reference sequence).

The chain uses TRBV30 and TRBJ1-5; TRBD1 is a possible D gene (5 bases). This CDR3 is 13 amino acids long. The germline gives CDR1 GTSNPN, CDR2 SVGIG (reference sequence). Trimming took 6 bases from V and 9 from J, leaving 18 bases between them. CDR3 bases: TGTGCCTGCCGGGCTCCGGAAAGGGGGCCCCAGCATTTT. Translated, it gives CACRAPERGPQHF.

The chain combines TRBV18 with TRBJ1-2, with 9 bases fitting TRBD1. From germline, CDR1 is KGHSH and CDR2 LQKENI. Losses at the gene ends were 5 bases for V and 8 bases for J; bases not matched to a gene: 6. The CDR3 is 13 amino acids. CDR3 in DNA: TGTGCCAGCTCAGCTACAGGGGGCGGAGGCTACACCTTC. It codes for CASSATGGGGYTF.

This sequence joins TRBV7-9 and TRBJ1-5; TRBD1 agrees at 10 bases. Germline CDR1 reads SEHNR; CDR2 reads FQNEAQ (reference sequence). The CDR3 is 15 residues long. The V gene end was trimmed by 7 bases and the J gene end by 2 bases; junction bases not matched to a gene: 5. The CDR3 sequence: CASTGQGVGNQPQHF. The CDR3 bases are TGTGCCAGCACCGGACAGGGGGTGGGCAATCAGCCCCAGCATTTT.

This clone was picked up a small number of times. The gene calls are TRBV19 and TRBJ2-3; D might be TRBD2 (5 bases). The CDR3 length is 12 residues. Between the trimmed V and J ends, which lost 3 bases and 7 bases, there was a span of 8 bases. Germline CDR1 and CDR2: LNHDA and SQIVND (reference sequence). The CDR3 protein is CASSMIGNTQYF. In DNA form, the CDR3 reads TGTGCCAGTAGTATGATCGGGAATACGCAGTATTTT.

The sample holds a few counts of this clone. The chain uses TRBV11-2 and TRBJ2-5; 8 bases fit TRBD2. The CDR3 has 18 residues. Germline V CDR1 and CDR2: SGHAT, FQNNGV. The J segment lost 5 bases and the V segment lost 4 bases, leaving 18 bases of the junction unmatched. DNA of the CDR3: TGTGCCAGCAGCTCCCAGAGAGCGGGGGCGAGTCCGGGGGAGACCCAGTACTTC. Encoded protein: CASSSQRAGASPGETQYF.

The chain recombines TRBV28 with TRBJ2-5, with 7 bases matching TRBD1. This CDR3 spans 13 amino acids. J gave up 4 bases and V 6 bases, and 5 bases lay outside the gene matches. Germline CDR1 reads MDHEN; CDR2 reads SYDVKM. CDR3 in amino acids: CASRLQGSETQYF. In DNA form, the CDR3 reads TGTGCCAGCAGATTACAGGGGTCAGAGACCCAGTACTTC.

The chain is built from TRBV4-3 and TRBJ2-1; possible D gene TRBD2, 7 bases. The V end was cut by 3 bases, the J end by 5 bases, with 20 bases between. Germline values: CDR1 LGHNA, CDR2 YSLEER. This CDR3 is 17 amino acids long. The CDR3 DNA is TGCGCCAGCAGCCAGGGAAGGGGGAGGGCCGGGGACAATGAGCAGTTCTTC. It codes for CASSQGRGRAGDNEQFF.